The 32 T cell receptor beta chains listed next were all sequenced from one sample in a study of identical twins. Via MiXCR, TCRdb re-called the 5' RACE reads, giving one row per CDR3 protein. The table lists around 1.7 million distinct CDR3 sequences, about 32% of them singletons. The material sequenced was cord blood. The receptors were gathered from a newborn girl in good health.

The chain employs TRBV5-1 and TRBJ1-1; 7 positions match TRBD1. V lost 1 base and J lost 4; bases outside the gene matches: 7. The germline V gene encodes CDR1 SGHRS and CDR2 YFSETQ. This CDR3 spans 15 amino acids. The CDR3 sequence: CASSLIEQGSTEAFF. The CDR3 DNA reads TGCGCCAGCAGCTTGATTGAACAGGGGAGCACTGAAGCTTTCTTT.

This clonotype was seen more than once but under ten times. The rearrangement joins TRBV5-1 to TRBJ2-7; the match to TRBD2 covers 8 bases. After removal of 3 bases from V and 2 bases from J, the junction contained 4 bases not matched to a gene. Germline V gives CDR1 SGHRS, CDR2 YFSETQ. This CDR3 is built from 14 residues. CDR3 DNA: TGCGCCAGCAGCTCCTCGGGACTAGCCTACGAGCAGTACTTC. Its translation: CASSSSGLAYEQYF.

CDR3 DNA: TGCGCCAGCAGCTCCCACCCGACAGGGGTAGATACGCAGTATTTT. Translated: CASSSHPTGVDTQYF. V is TRBV5-1 and J is TRBJ2-3; 8 bases map to TRBD1. CDR1 and CDR2 (germline): SGHRS, YFSETQ. This CDR3 contains 15 residues. Trimming took 3 bases from V and 5 from J; bases not matched to a gene: 8.

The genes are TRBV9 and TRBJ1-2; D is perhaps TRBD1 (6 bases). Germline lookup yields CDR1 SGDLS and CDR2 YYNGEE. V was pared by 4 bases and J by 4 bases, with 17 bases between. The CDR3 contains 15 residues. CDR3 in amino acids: CASSLPGGAGYGYTF. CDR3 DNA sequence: TGTGCCAGCAGCCTCCCCGGGGGGGCCGGCTATGGCTACACCTTC.

The DNA of the CDR3 is TGTGCCAGCCGGGGGCGCGGTTCCCTCTATGGCTACACCTTC. Its translation is CASRGRGSLYGYTF. V usage is TRBV2 and J usage is TRBJ1-2, with TRBD1 as a possible D gene (6 bases). The CDR3 contains 14 residues. Germline CDR1 and CDR2: SNHLY and FYNNEI. V lost 8 bases and J 4 bases, leaving 17 bases between the germline ends.

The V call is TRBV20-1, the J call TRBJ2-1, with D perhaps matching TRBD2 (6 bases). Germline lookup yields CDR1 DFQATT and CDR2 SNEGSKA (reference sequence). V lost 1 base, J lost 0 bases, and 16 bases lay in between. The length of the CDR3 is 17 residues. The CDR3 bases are TGCAGTGCTAGAGGGGGCGGCGGGATGAGCTCCTACAATGAGCAGTTCTTC. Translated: CSARGGGGMSSYNEQFF.

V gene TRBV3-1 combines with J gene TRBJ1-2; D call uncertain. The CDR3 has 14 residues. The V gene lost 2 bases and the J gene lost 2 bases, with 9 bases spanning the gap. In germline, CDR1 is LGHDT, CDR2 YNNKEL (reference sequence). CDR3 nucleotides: TGTGCCAGCAGCCAATTTCGGCGGAACTATGGCTACACCTTC. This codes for CASSQFRRNYGYTF.

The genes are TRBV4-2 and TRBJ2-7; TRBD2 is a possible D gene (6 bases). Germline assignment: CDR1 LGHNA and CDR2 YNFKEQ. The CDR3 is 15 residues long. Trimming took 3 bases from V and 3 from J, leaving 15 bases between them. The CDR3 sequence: CASSQGDSSLYEQYF. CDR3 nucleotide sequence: TGTGCCAGCAGCCAGGGGGACTCCTCCCTCTACGAGCAGTACTTC.

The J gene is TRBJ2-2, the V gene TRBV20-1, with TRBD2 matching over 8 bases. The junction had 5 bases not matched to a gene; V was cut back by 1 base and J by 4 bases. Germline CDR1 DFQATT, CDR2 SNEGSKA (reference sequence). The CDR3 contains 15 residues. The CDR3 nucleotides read TGCAGTGCTAGAGTGAGCGGGGGTCCCACCGGGGAGCTGTTTTTT. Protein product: CSARVSGGPTGELFF.

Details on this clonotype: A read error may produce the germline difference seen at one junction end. The CDR3 nucleotides are TGTGCCAGCGGAAAGGACTACTCCTGCGAGCAGTACTTC. It yields the protein CASGKDYSCEQYF. The chain joins TRBV7-2 to TRBJ2-7; possibly TRBD2 for D (6 bases). Germline V gene data show CDR1 as SGHTA and CDR2 as FQGNSA. The CDR3 contains 13 residues.

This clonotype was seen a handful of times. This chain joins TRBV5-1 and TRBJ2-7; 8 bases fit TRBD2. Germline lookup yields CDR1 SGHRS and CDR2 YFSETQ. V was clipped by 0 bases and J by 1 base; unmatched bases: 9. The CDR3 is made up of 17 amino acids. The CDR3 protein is CASSLERPGTRSYEQYF. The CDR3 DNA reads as TGCGCCAGCAGCTTGGAACGCCCCGGGACTAGATCCTACGAGCAGTACTTC.

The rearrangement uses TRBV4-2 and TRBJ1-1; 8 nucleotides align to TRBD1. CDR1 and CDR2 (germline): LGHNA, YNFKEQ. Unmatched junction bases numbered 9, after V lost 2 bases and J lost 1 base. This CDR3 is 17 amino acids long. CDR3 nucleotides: TGTGCCAGCAGCCAACCTTCCTTGACAGGGGCGAACACTGAAGCTTTCTTT. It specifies CASSQPSLTGANTEAFF.

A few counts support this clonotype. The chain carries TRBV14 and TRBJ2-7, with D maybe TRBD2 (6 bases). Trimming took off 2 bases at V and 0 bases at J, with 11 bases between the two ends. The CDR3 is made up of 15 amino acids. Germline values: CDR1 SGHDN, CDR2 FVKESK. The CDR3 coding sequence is TGTGCCAGCAGCCAACAACCCGGGAGCTCCTACGAGCAGTACTTC. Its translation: CASSQQPGSSYEQYF.

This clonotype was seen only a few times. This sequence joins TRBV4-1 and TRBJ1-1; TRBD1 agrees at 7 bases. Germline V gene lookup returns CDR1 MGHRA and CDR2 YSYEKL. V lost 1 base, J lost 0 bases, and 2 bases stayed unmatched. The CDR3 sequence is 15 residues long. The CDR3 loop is CASSQGQGMNTEAFF. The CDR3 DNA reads TGCGCCAGCAGCCAAGGACAGGGAATGAACACTGAAGCTTTCTTT.

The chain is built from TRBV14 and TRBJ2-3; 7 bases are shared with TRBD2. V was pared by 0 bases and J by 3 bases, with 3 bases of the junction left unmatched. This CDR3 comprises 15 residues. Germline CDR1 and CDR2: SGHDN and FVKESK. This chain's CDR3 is CASSQDLLATDTQYF. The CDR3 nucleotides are TGTGCCAGCAGCCAAGATTTACTAGCGACAGATACGCAGTATTTT.

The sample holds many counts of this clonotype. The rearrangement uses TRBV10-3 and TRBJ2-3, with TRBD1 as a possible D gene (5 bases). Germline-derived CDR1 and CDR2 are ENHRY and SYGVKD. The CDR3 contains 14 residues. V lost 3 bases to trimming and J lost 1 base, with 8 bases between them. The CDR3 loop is CAISDREGTDTQYF. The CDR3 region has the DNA TGTGCCATCAGTGACAGGGAAGGCACAGATACGCAGTATTTT.

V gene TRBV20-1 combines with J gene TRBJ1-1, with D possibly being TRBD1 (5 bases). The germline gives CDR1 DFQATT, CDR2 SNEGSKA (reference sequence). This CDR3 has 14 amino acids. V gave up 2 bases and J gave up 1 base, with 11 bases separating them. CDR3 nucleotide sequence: TGCAGTGCTAGAAAGGGGTCCGAGAACACTGAAGCTTTCTTT. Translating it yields CSARKGSENTEAFF.

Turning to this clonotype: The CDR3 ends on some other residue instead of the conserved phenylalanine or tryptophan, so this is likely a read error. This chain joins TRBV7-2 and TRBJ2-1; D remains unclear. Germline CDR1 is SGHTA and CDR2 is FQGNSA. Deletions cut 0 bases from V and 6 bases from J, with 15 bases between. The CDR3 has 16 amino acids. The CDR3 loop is CASSLAPETVINEQFY. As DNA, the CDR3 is TGTGCCAGCAGCTTAGCCCCAGAAACAGTCATCAATGAGCAGTTCTAC.

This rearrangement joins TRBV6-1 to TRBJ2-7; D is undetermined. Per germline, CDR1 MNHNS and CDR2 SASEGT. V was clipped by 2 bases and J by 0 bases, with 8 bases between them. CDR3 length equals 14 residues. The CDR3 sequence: CASSEPSISYEQYF. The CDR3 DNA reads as TGTGCCAGCAGTGAACCGAGCATCTCCTACGAGCAGTACTTC.

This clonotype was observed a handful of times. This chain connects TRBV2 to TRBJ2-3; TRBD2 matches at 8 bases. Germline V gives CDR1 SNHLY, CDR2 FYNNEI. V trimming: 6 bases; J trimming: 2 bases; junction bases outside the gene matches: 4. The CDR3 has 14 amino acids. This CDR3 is CASRGAGVTDTQYF. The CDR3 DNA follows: TGTGCCAGCAGAGGAGCGGGAGTCACAGATACGCAGTATTTT.

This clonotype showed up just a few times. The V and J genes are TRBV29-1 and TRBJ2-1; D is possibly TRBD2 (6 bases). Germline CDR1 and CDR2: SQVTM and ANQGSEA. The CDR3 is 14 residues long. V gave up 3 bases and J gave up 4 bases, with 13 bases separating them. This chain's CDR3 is CSVELGGDYNEQFF. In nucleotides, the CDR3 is TGCAGCGTTGAGTTGGGGGGTGATTACAATGAGCAGTTCTTC.

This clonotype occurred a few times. CDR3 loop: CASSQSRGNEQYF. The CDR3 coding sequence is TGTGCCAGCAGCCAATCACGCGGAAATGAGCAGTACTTC. The chain employs TRBV14 and TRBJ2-7; D gene ambiguous. This CDR3 is 13 amino acids long. Trimming shortened V by 2 bases and J by 7 bases, and 12 bases separated the two germline ends. Germline assignment: CDR1 SGHDN and CDR2 FVKESK.

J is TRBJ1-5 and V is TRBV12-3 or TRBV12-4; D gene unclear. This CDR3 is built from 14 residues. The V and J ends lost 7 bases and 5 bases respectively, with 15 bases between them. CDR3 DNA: TGTGCCAGCACAACAGCCTTTCGCCATCAGCCCCAGCATTTT. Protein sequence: CASTTAFRHQPQHF.

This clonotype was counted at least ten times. CDR3 bases: TGTGCTAGTGGTCAACTAGCGGGAGGTCTGTGGGATGAGCAGTTCTTC. It yields the protein CASGQLAGGLWDEQFF. The chain employs TRBV12-5 and TRBJ2-1; TRBD2 aligns across 12 bases. V gave up 5 bases and J gave up 8 bases; unmatched junction bases: 10. Germline values: CDR1 LGHNT, CDR2 FRNRAP. The CDR3 is 16 residues long.

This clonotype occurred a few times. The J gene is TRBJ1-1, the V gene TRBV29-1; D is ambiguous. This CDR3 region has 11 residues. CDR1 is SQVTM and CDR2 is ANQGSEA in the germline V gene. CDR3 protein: CTFSSGPEAFF. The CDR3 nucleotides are TGCACCTTCTCCTCGGGTCCTGAAGCTTTCTTT.

CDR3 loop: CATSSVRTSLNEQFF. Written as DNA, the CDR3 is TGTGCCACCAGCAGTGTCCGGACTAGCCTCAATGAGCAGTTCTTC. The rearrangement joins TRBV15 to TRBJ2-1; 8 bases fit TRBD2. This CDR3 spans 15 amino acids. Germline loops: CDR1 LNHNV, CDR2 YYDKDF (reference sequence). Trimming cost V 3 bases and J 6 bases; bases outside gene matches: 7.

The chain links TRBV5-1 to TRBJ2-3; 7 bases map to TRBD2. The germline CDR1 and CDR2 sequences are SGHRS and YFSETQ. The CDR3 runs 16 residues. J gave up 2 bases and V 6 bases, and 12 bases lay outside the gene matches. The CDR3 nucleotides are TGCGCCAGCAAATTTCGGGGGGACCTCCTCACAGATACGCAGTATTTT. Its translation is CASKFRGDLLTDTQYF.

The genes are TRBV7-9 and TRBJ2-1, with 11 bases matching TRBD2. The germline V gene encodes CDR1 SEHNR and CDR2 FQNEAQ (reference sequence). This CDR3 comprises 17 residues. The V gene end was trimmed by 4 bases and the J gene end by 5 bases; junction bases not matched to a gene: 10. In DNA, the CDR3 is TGTGCCAGCAGCTCTTTTCCGGGACTAGCGGACCACAATGAGCAGTTCTTC. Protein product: CASSSFPGLADHNEQFF.

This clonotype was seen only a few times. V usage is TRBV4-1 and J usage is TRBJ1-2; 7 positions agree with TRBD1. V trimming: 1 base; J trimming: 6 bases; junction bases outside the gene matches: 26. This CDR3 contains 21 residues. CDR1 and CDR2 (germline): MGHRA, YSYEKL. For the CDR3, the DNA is TGCGCCAGCAGCCAAGCCCTGCTGCGAGAACGCCGACAGGGAATGAGCCATGGCTACACCTTC. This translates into CASSQALLRERRQGMSHGYTF.

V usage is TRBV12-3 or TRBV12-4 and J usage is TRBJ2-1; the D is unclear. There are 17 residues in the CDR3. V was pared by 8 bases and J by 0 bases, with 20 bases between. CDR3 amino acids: CASRPPLALSSYNEQFF. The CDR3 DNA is TGTGCCAGCCGGCCCCCTTTAGCTTTAAGCTCCTACAATGAGCAGTTCTTC.

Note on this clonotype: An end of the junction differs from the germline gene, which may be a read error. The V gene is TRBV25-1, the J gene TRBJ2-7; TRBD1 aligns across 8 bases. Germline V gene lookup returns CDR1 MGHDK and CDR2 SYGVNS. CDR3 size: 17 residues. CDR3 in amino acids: CAGSPRTGFIPSDEQYF. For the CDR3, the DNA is TGTGCCGGCAGTCCTCGGACAGGGTTTATCCCCTCGGACGAGCAGTACTTC.

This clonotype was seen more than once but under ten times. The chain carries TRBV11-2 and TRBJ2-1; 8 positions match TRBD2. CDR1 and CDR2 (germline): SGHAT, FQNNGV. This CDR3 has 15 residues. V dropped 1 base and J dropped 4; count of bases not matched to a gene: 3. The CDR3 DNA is TGTGCCAGCAGCTTAGCAGCGGGGGAGTACAATGAGCAGTTCTTC. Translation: CASSLAAGEYNEQFF.